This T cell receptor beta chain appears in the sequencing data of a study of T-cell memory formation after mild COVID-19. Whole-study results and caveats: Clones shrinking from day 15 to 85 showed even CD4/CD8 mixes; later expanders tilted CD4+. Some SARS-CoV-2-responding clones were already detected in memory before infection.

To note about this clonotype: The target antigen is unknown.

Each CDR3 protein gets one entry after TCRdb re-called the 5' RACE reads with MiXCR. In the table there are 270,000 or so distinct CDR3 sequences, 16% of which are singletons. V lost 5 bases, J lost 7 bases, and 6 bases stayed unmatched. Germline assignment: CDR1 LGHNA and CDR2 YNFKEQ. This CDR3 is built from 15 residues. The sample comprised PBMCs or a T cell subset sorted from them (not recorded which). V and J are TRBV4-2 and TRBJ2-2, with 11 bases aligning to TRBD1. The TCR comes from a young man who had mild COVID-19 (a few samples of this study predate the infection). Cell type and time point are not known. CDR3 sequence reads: CASSTRTGGNGELFF. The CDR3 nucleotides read TGTGCCAGCAGCACCCGGACAGGGGGCAACGGGGAGCTGTTTTTT.